One and the same sample provided the 26 T cell receptor beta chains below, sequenced in a study of blood T cell repertoires in COVID-19. The assay was immunoSEQ multiplex PCR, and TCRdb's table has in-frame clones only and misses some. The repertoire holds about 410,000 clones, with 89% as singletons. The sample consisted of peripheral blood. These receptors all stem from a woman aged 40 to 50 with COVID-19, enrolled during active disease.

The rearrangement links TRBV13 to TRBJ2-7; 9 positions agree with TRBD2. From germline, CDR1 is PRHDT and CDR2 FYEKMQ (reference sequence). The CDR3 consists of 15 residues. V trimming: 4 bases; J trimming: 7 bases; junction bases outside the gene matches: 11. DNA of the CDR3: TGTGCCAGCAGCTCCTGGGGTAGCGGGAGTCAAGAGCAGTACTTC. Protein: CASSSWGSGSQEQYF.

This chain joins TRBV5-1 and TRBJ2-1; perhaps TRBD2 as D (6 bases). CDR3 length: 15 residues. In germline, CDR1 is SGHRS, CDR2 YFSETQ. The V end was cut by 0 bases, the J end by 10 bases, with 17 bases between. CDR3 loop: CASSLDPGEGGEQFF. The CDR3 coding sequence is TGCGCCAGCAGCTTGGACCCGGGAGAGGGTGGGGAGCAGTTCTTC.

The genes are TRBV15 and TRBJ1-4; 8 bases align to TRBD1. Trimming at V came to 6 bases and at J to 7 bases, leaving 1 base not matched to a gene. CDR3 size: 12 residues. Per germline, CDR1 LNHNV and CDR2 YYDKDF (reference sequence). CDR3 protein: CATSTGGEKLFF. The CDR3 nucleotides are TGTGCCACCAGTACAGGGGGTGAAAAACTGTTTTTT.

With respect to this clone: Within the sample, other DNA sequences also encode this same CDR3. The chain recombines TRBV7-9 with TRBJ1-2, with a possible D match to TRBD1 (5 bases). Germline CDR1 and CDR2: SEHNR and FQNEAQ (reference sequence). V gave up 5 bases and J gave up 6 bases, with 13 bases separating them. The length of the CDR3 is 13 residues. CDR3 nucleotides: TGTGCCAGCAGCCTTGGGCAGGGTAATGGCTACACCTTC. This encodes CASSLGQGNGYTF.

This chain connects TRBV30 to TRBJ1-5, with a possible D match to TRBD1 (6 bases). Between the trimmed V and J ends, which lost 1 base and 7 bases, there was a span of 8 bases. CDR1 is GTSNPN, CDR2 SVGIG, per germline (reference sequence). The CDR3 loop spans 12 amino acids. The CDR3 DNA sequence: TGTGCCTGGAGTGAGGGGGAACAGCCCCAGCATTTT. Its translation is CAWSEGEQPQHF.

The chain employs TRBV14 and TRBJ1-3; D not resolved. There are 14 residues in the CDR3. V was shortened by 2 bases and J by 4 bases, with 9 bases between the two germline ends. Germline values: CDR1 SGHDN, CDR2 FVKESK. As DNA, the CDR3 is TGTGCCAGCAGCCAACAGCTGGGCGGAAACACCATATATTTT. It encodes CASSQQLGGNTIYF.

CDR3 DNA sequence: TGTGCCAGCAGCTTCAGGGGGGACAGGTCGTTTGGCTACACCTTC. Residues: CASSFRGDRSFGYTF. This chain uses TRBV11-2 with TRBJ1-2; 8 nucleotides line up with TRBD1. Trimming removed 3 bases from V and 7 bases from J; junction bases left unmatched: 10. The germline CDR1 and CDR2 sequences are SGHAT and FQNNGV. The CDR3 has 15 amino acids.

This clone was picked up one time. The chain has TRBV12-5 and TRBJ1-5, with 10 bases lining up with TRBD1. The germline gives CDR1 LGHNT, CDR2 FRNRAP. Trimming at V came to 7 bases and at J to 4 bases, leaving 16 bases not matched to a gene. The CDR3 runs to 18 residues. In DNA form, the CDR3 reads TGTGCTAGTGCCACCTGGACAGGGGGGGAGATAGCAAATCAGCCCCAGCATTTT. Protein product: CASATWTGGEIANQPQHF.

This chain links TRBV7-6 with TRBJ2-5; 15 nucleotides line up with TRBD2. Germline CDR1 is SGHVS and CDR2 is FNYEAQ. The CDR3 contains 19 residues. Germline trimming cut 5 bases from V and 0 bases from J; bases unmatched to any gene: 10. The CDR3 here is CASSLISGTSGGNQETQYF. In nucleotides, the CDR3 is TGTGCCAGCAGCCTAATTTCCGGGACTAGCGGGGGGAACCAAGAGACCCAGTACTTC.

There are a few counts of this clone. The rearrangement uses TRBV25-1 and TRBJ2-3, with D uncertain. The CDR3 loop spans 17 amino acids. The V gene's germline CDR1 is MGHDK and CDR2 SYGVNS. The V gene lost 0 bases and the J gene lost 0 bases, with 13 bases spanning the gap. This CDR3 is CASSEYFTTASTDTQYF. CDR3 sequence (DNA): TGTGCCAGCAGTGAATATTTCACTACCGCTAGCACAGATACGCAGTATTTT. The variable domain in full, completed from reference TRBV25-1 and TRBJ2-3, reads EADIYQTPRYLVIGTGKKITLECSQTMGHDKMYWYQQDPGMELHLIHYSYGVNSTEKGDLSSESTVSRIRTEHFPLTLESARPSHTSQYLCASSEYFTTASTDTQYFGPGTRLTVL.

In DNA, the CDR3 is TGCGCCAGCAGTTCAGAAAACGGGAATGAAAAACTGTTTTTT. Protein: CASSSENGNEKLFF. V gene TRBV5-1 combines with J gene TRBJ1-4; D is undetermined. Germline V gives CDR1 SGHRS, CDR2 YFSETQ. The CDR3 has 14 residues. V lost 5 bases, J lost 5 bases, and 13 bases lay in between.

J is TRBJ2-7 and V is TRBV5-1; 8 bases are shared with TRBD1. V was clipped by 3 bases and J by 3 bases; unmatched bases: 20. The CDR3 has 19 amino acids. In germline, CDR1 is SGHRS, CDR2 YFSETQ. CDR3 coding DNA: TGCGCCAGCAGCTGGCCGGGACAGGCGGACCGAGGGGGTCTCTACGAGCAGTACTTC. Amino acid sequence: CASSWPGQADRGGLYEQYF.

The chain is built from TRBV3-1 (or the pseudogene TRBV3-2) and TRBJ2-1, with a possible D match to TRBD1 (6 bases). With 5 bases removed from V and 9 bases from J, the gap between germline ends came to 26 bases. In germline, CDR1 is LGHDT, CDR2 YNNKEL (reference sequence). This CDR3 has 17 residues. CDR3 sequence reads: CASSKGHGDISLGEQFF. The CDR3 region has the DNA TGTGCCAGCAGCAAAGGTCATGGGGACATCAGTCTAGGTGAGCAGTTCTTC.

The rearrangement links TRBV30 to TRBJ1-1, with D possibly being TRBD1 (5 bases). The CDR3 runs 16 residues. Trimming removed 0 bases at V and 4 bases at J, with 18 bases between. Germline assignment: CDR1 GTSNPN and CDR2 SVGIG (reference sequence). In DNA form, the CDR3 reads TGTGCCTGGAGTGTAAGGACCCGGCAGGGCGGCACTGAAGCTTTCTTT. Translating gives CAWSVRTRQGGTEAFF.

J is TRBJ1-2 and V is TRBV30; no firm D call. The ends were cut back, 0 bases at V and 3 bases at J, with 11 bases in the middle. CDR3 size: 14 residues. Germline V gene sequence: CDR1 GTSNPN, CDR2 SVGIG (reference sequence). CDR3 nucleotides: TGTGCCTGGAGTGTACGTGGTCGGGACTATGGCTACACCTTC. Its translation: CAWSVRGRDYGYTF. Full variable domain (outside the CDR3, taken from reference TRBV30 and TRBJ1-2): SQTIHQWPATLVQPVGSPLSLECTVEGTSNPNLYWYRQAAGRGLQLLFYSVGIGQISSEVPQNLSASRPQDRQFILSSKKLLLSDSGFYLCAWSVRGRDYGYTFGSGTRLTVV.

This clone appeared a single time. The gene calls are TRBV7-2 and TRBJ1-2; D gene uncertain. The CDR3 contains 13 residues. Germline assignment: CDR1 SGHTA and CDR2 FQGNSA. V was pared by 2 bases and J by 8 bases, with 12 bases between. CDR3 sequence reads: CASSLTSEYGYTF. In DNA, the CDR3 is TGTGCCAGCAGCTTAACGTCAGAATACGGCTACACCTTC.

The rearrangement links TRBV10-2 to TRBJ1-1; tentatively, D is TRBD1 (6 bases). Trimming left V 7 bases short and J 0 bases short, with 9 bases between. The CDR3 spans 13 residues. Germline loops: CDR1 WSHSY, CDR2 SAAADI. The CDR3 DNA sequence: TGCGCCAGCACCGGACAGCTGAACACTGAAGCTTTCTTT. Translated, it gives CASTGQLNTEAFF.

The V gene is TRBV19, the J gene TRBJ1-4; D might be TRBD1 (5 bases). CDR1 LNHDA and CDR2 SQIVND come from the germline V gene (reference sequence). V was trimmed by 2 bases and J by 8 bases, leaving 15 bases between them. The CDR3 has 15 residues. The CDR3 DNA sequence: TGTGCCAGTAGTATACAGGGCTGGGCGGACGAAAAACTGTTTTTT. Its protein is CASSIQGWADEKLFF. Together with reference TRBV19 and TRBJ1-4, the CDR3 gives the full variable domain: DGGITQSPKYLFRKEGQNVTLSCEQNLNHDAMYWYRQDPGQGLRLIYYSQIVNDFQKGDIAEGYSVSREKKESFPLTVTSAQKNPTAFYLCASSIQGWADEKLFFGSGTQLSVL.

This chain links TRBV9 with TRBJ1-1; D perhaps matches TRBD1 (5 bases). The germline gives CDR1 SGDLS, CDR2 YYNGEE. The length of the CDR3 is 15 residues. Trimming left V 0 bases short and J 4 bases short, with 13 bases between. CDR3: CASSVELGGSTEAFF. As DNA, the CDR3 is TGTGCCAGCAGCGTAGAGTTGGGGGGGTCCACTGAAGCTTTCTTT.

The chain joins TRBV3-1 (or the pseudogene TRBV3-2) to TRBJ1-6, with 10 bases fitting TRBD1. This CDR3 is 14 amino acids long. Trimming at V came to 6 bases and at J to 10 bases, leaving 6 bases not matched to a gene. Germline loops: CDR1 LGHDT, CDR2 YNNKEL (reference sequence). In DNA, the CDR3 is TGTGCCAGCAGTCCCGGGACAGGGGAATCACCCCTCCACTTT. It translates to CASSPGTGESPLHF.

The chain joins TRBV9 to TRBJ2-3, with D perhaps matching TRBD2 (6 bases). Trimming shortened V by 3 bases and J by 1 base, and 15 bases separated the two germline ends. This CDR3 has 16 residues. Germline CDR1 reads SGDLS; CDR2 reads YYNGEE. The CDR3 spells CASSDSSGDGTDTQYF. Here the CDR3 DNA reads TGTGCCAGCAGCGATTCATCGGGGGACGGCACAGATACGCAGTATTTT.

V usage is TRBV4-3 and J usage is TRBJ1-1; D unclear. The V gene lost 1 base and the J gene lost 1 base, with 7 bases spanning the gap. CDR1 and CDR2 from the germline V gene are LGHNA and YSLEER. The CDR3 extends over 14 amino acids. The CDR3 DNA is TGCGCCAGCAGCCAAGCTACAGCGAACACTGAAGCTTTCTTT. Its translation is CASSQATANTEAFF.

The CDR3 coding sequence is TGTGCCAGCAGTGTGGCGGTAGGGGTCGGATTGGACTATGGCTACACCTTC. Residues: CASSVAVGVGLDYGYTF. The chain uses TRBV9 and TRBJ1-2; possible D gene TRBD1, 5 bases. Germline values: CDR1 SGDLS, CDR2 YYNGEE. Between the trimmed V and J ends, which lost 5 bases and 3 bases, there was a span of 23 bases. This CDR3 is built from 17 residues. Based on the CDR3 plus reference TRBV9 and TRBJ1-2, the full variable domain is DSGVTQTPKHLITATGQRVTLRCSPRSGDLSVYWYQQSLDQGLQFLIQYYNGEERAKGNILERFSAQQFPDLHSELNLSSLELGDSALYFCASSVAVGVGLDYGYTFGSGTRLTVV.

This chain joins TRBV7-2 and TRBJ2-1; 7 nucleotides align to TRBD1. The V gene's germline CDR1 is SGHTA and CDR2 FQGNSA. Trimming at V came to 4 bases and at J to 7 bases, leaving 10 bases not matched to a gene. The CDR3 is made up of 15 amino acids. As DNA, the CDR3 is TGTGCCAGCAGCTACCGGACAGGTGGATATAATGAGCAGTTCTTC. Translated: CASSYRTGGYNEQFF.

This chain connects TRBV14 to TRBJ1-1; D gene unclear. V was pared by 0 bases and J by 11 bases, with 13 bases between. The CDR3 runs to 13 residues. The V gene's germline CDR1 is SGHDN and CDR2 FVKESK. CDR3 bases: TGTGCCAGCAGCCAAGATCATTTACTGGTGGCTTTCTTT. Translation gives CASSQDHLLVAFF.

V gene TRBV4-3 combines with J gene TRBJ2-3; 7 positions agree with TRBD1. The CDR3 loop spans 15 amino acids. CDR1 and CDR2 (germline): LGHNA, YSLEER. Trimming cost V 4 bases and J 2 bases; bases outside gene matches: 6. The CDR3 spells CASSLVGGPTDTQYF. The CDR3, as DNA: TGCGCCAGCAGCCTCGTAGGGGGCCCCACAGATACGCAGTATTTT.